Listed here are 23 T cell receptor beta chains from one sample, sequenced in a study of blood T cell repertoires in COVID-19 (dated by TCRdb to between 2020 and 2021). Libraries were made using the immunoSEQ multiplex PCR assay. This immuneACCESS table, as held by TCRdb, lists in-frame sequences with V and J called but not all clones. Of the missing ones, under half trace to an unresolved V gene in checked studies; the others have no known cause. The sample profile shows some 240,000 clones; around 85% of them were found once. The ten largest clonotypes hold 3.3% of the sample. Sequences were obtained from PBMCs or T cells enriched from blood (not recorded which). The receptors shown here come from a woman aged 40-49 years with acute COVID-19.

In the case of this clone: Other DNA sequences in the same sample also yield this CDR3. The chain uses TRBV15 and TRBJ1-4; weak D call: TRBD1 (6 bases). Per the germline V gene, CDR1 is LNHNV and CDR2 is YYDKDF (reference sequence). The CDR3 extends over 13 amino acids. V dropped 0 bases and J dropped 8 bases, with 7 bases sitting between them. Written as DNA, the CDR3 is TGTGCCACCAGCAGAGACAGGGGAGAAAAACTGTTTTTT. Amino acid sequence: CATSRDRGEKLFF.

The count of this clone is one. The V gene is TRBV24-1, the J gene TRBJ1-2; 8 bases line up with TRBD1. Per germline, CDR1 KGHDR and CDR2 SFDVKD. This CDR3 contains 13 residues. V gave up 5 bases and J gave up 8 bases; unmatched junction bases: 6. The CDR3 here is CATSGQGAGGYTF. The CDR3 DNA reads TGTGCCACCAGTGGGCAGGGGGCTGGAGGCTACACCTTC.

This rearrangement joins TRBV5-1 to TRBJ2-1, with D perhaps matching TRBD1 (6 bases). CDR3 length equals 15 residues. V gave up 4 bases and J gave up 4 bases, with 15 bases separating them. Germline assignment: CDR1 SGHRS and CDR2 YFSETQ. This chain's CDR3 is CASSLAGDLYNEQFF. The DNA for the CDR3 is TGCGCCAGCAGCCTGGCAGGGGACCTATACAATGAGCAGTTCTTC.

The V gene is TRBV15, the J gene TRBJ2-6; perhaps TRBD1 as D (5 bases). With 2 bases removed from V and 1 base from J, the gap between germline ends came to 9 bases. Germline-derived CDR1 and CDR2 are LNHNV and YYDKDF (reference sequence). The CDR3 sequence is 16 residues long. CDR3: CATSRSPGSGANVLTF. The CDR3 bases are TGTGCCACCAGCAGAAGCCCAGGGTCTGGGGCCAACGTCCTGACTTTC.

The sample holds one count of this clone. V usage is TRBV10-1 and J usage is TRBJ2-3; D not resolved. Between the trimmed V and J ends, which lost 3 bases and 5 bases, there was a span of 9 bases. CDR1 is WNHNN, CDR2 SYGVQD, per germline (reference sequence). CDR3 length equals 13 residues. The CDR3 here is CASSERLGDTQYF. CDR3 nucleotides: TGCGCCAGCAGTGAACGGCTAGGAGATACGCAGTATTTT.

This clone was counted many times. CDR3 nucleotide sequence: TGTGCCAGTAGTATGACAGGGGAGTCGACACCCCTCCACTTT. Its protein product is CASSMTGESTPLHF. The gene calls are TRBV19 and TRBJ1-6; TRBD1 matches 8 bases. The CDR3 length is 14 residues. Germline assignment: CDR1 LNHDA and CDR2 SQIVND (reference sequence). Unmatched junction bases numbered 6, after V lost 3 bases and J lost 11 bases. Together with reference TRBV19 and TRBJ1-6, the CDR3 gives the full variable domain: DGGITQSPKYLFRKEGQNVTLSCEQNLNHDAMYWYRQDPGQGLRLIYYSQIVNDFQKGDIAEGYSVSREKKESFPLTVTSAQKNPTAFYLCASSMTGESTPLHFGNGTRLTVT.

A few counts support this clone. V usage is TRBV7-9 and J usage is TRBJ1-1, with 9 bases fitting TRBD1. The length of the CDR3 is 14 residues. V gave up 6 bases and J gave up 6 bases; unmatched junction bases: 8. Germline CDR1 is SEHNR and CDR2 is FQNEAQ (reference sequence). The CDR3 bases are TGTGCCAGCAGTCAAAACAGGGGGCTCGCTGAAGCTTTCTTT. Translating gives CASSQNRGLAEAFF.

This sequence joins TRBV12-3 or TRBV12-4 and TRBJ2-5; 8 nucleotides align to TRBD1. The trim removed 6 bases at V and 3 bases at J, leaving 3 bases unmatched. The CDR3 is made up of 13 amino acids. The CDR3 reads CASRLGQEETQYF. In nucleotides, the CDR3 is TGTGCCAGCAGGTTGGGACAGGAAGAGACCCAGTACTTC.

This CDR3 reads CASSQGGGPYEQYF. The CDR3 bases are TGTGCCAGCAGCCAAGGGGGGGGCCCCTACGAGCAGTACTTC. The J gene is TRBJ2-7, the V gene TRBV3-1 (or the pseudogene TRBV3-2); tentatively, D is TRBD2 (7 bases). Germline V CDR1 and CDR2: LGHDT, YNNKEL (reference sequence). Trimming took 1 base from V and 2 from J, leaving 9 bases between them. The CDR3 loop spans 14 amino acids.

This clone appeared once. CDR3 bases: TGTGCCAGTACCGCCGTACAGGGGGCAAATGAGCAGTTCTTC. Protein: CASTAVQGANEQFF. The chain uses TRBV19 and TRBJ2-1; TRBD1 agrees at 9 bases. This CDR3 is 14 amino acids long. Trimming cost V 7 bases and J 7 bases; bases outside gene matches: 8. CDR1 and CDR2 from the germline V gene are LNHDA and SQIVND (reference sequence).

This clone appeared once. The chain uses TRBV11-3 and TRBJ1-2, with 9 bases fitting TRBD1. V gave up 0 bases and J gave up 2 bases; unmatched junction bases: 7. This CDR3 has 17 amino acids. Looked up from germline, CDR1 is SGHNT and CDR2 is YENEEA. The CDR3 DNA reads TGTGCCAGCAGCTTAGATGGCTGGGGACAGGGAAACTATGGCTACACCTTC. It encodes CASSLDGWGQGNYGYTF.

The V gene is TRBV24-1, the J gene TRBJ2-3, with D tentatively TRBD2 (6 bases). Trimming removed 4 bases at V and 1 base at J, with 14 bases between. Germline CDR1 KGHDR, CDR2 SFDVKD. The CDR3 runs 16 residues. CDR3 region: CATSDGGGSGTDTQYF. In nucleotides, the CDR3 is TGTGCCACCAGTGACGGTGGGGGGTCGGGCACAGATACGCAGTATTTT.

The CDR3 spells CASSLAGYGQPQHF. In nucleotides, the CDR3 is TGTGCCAGCAGCTTAGCCGGGTACGGTCAGCCCCAGCATTTT. The chain is built from TRBV7-2 and TRBJ1-5; no clear D gene. Germline CDR1 and CDR2: SGHTA and FQGNSA. The CDR3 is 14 amino acids. V lost 0 bases to trimming and J lost 6 bases, with 9 bases between them.

The CDR3 here is CASSQLSFTNEQFF. Here the CDR3 DNA reads TGTGCCAGCAGCCAACTGTCTTTTACTAATGAGCAGTTCTTC. The gene calls are TRBV14 and TRBJ2-1, with D unclear. The CDR3 sequence is 14 residues long. Between the trimmed V and J ends, which lost 2 bases and 7 bases, there was a span of 12 bases. The germline V gene has CDR1 SGHDN and CDR2 FVKESK.

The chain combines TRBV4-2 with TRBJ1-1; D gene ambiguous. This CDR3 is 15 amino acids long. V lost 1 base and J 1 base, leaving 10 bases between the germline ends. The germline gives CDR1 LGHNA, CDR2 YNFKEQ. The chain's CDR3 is CASSQVAGKNTEAFF. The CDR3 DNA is TGTGCCAGCAGCCAAGTCGCCGGGAAGAACACTGAAGCTTTCTTT.

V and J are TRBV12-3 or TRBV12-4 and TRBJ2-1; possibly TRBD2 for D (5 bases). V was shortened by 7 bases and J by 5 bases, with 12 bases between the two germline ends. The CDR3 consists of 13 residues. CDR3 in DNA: TGTGCCAGCACCGGCAGCGGAGACAATGAGCAGTTCTTC. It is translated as CASTGSGDNEQFF.

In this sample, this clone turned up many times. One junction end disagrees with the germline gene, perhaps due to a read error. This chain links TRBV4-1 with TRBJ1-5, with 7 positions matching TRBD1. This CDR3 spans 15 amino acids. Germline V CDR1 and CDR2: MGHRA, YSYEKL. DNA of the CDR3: TGCGCCAGCAGTCAAGCCGCGACAGGGTACGGGCCCCAGCATTTT. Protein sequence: CASSQAATGYGPQHF.

The chain's CDR3 is CSVEGQINYGYTF. The CDR3 DNA sequence: TGCAGCGTTGAAGGGCAGATCAACTATGGCTACACCTTC. The J gene is TRBJ1-2, the V gene TRBV29-1; D not resolved. Deletions cut 1 base from V and 2 bases from J, with 8 bases between. This CDR3 spans 13 amino acids. The germline gives CDR1 SQVTM, CDR2 ANQGSEA.

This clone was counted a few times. The CDR3 DNA reads TGTGCCAGTAGTATCCCCGGGACAGGGAAAAATGAGCAGTTCTTC. Protein sequence: CASSIPGTGKNEQFF. The V call is TRBV19, the J call TRBJ2-1, with TRBD1 identical over 9 bases. Trimming at V came to 3 bases and at J to 7 bases, leaving 7 bases not matched to a gene. This CDR3 has 15 residues. The germline V gene has CDR1 LNHDA and CDR2 SQIVND (reference sequence).

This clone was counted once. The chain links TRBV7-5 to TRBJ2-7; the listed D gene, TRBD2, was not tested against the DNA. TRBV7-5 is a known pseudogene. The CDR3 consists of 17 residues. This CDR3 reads CVRSLDALAVSSYEQYF. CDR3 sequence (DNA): TGTGTCAGAAGCTTAGATGCACTAGCGGTAAGCTCCTACGAGCAGTACTTC.

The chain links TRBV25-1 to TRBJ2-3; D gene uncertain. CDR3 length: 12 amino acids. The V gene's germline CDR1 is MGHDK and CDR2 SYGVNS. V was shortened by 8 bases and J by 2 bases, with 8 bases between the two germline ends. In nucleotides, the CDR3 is TGTGCCAGCCAAGCCCTCACAGATACGCAGTATTTT. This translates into CASQALTDTQYF.

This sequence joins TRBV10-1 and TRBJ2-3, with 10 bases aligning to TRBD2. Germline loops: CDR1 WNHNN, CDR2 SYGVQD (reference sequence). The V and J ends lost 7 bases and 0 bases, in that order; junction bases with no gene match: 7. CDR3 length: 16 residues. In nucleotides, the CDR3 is TGCGCCAGCAAAGAACTAGCGGGAACTAGCACAGATACGCAGTATTTT. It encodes CASKELAGTSTDTQYF.

CDR3 sequence: CAWSVVGPNQPQHF. Written as DNA, the CDR3 is TGTGCCTGGAGTGTGGTTGGGCCCAATCAGCCCCAGCATTTT. The chain has TRBV30 and TRBJ1-5; D not certain. CDR1 is GTSNPN, CDR2 SVGIG, per germline (reference sequence). Trimming shortened V by 0 bases and J by 3 bases, and 9 bases separated the two germline ends. The CDR3 spans 14 residues.